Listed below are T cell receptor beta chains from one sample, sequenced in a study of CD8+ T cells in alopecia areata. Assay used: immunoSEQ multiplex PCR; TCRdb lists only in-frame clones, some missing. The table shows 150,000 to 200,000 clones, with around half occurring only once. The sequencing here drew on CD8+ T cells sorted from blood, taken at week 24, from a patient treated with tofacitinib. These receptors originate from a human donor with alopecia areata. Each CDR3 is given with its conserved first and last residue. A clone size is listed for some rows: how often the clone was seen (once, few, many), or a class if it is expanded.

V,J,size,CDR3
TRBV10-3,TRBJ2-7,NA,CAISDEGAGGPYEQYF
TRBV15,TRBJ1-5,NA,CATSTDRNQPQHF
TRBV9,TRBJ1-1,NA,CASSVTGGQGTEAFF
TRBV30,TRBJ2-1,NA,CAWSEGEPYNEQFF
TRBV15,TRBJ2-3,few,CATSRGSGGSEDTQYF
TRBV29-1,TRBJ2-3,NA,CSPMGGGSDTQYF
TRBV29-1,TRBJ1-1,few,CSVDRGTEAFF
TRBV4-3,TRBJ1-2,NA,CASSPWTGGLGYTF
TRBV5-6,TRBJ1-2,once,CASSLRGINYGYTF
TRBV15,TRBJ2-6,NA,CATSQTGANVLTF
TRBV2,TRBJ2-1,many,CASSSADRPDFF
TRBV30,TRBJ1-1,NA,CAWSVGRITEAFF
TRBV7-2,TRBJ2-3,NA,CASSLVAGGTDTQYF
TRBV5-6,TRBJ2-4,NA,CASSLASGERQYF
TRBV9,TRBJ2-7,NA,CASSGTESYEQYF
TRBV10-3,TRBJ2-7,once,CAVRTGAYEQYF
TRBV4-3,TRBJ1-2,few,CASSQDRDSLYGYTF
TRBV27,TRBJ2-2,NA,CASSLGLAGPHTGELFF
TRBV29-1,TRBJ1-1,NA,CSVGTGAHEAFF
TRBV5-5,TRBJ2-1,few,CASSFGQGLYNEQFF
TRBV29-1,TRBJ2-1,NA,CSVETPERSYNEQFF
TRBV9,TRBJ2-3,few,CASSPRQPTDTQYF
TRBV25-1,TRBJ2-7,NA,CASRGTDSYEQYF
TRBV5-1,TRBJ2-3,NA,CASSPRGGDVVLDTQYF
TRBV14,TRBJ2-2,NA,CASSQVRQGSDTGELFF
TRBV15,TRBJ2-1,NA,CATSRERTGGNEQFF
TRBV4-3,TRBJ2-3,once,CASSRTNTDTQYF
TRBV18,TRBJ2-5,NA,CASSPPGQESLETQYF
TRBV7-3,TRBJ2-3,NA,CASSLTSGRLDTQYF
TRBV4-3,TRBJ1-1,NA,CASSQAGGLTEAFF
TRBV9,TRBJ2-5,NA,CASSERASGSETQYF
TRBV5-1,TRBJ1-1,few,CASIQGVENTEAFF
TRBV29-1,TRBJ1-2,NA,CSVVAGGYGYTF
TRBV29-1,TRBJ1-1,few,CSGWDRGYTEAFF
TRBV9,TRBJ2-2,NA,CASSPAGTSFSGELFF
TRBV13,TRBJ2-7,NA,CASSLESRRDRDPYEQYF
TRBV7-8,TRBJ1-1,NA,CASSLGQNTEAFF
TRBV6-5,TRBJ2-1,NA,CASSYTKSGGNEQFF
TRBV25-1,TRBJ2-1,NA,CASSHRGLLNEQFF
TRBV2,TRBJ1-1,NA,CALTGGFEAFF
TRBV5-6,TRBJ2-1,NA,CASSGDGYNEQFF
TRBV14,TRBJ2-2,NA,CASSQADGELFF
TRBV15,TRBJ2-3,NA,CATSYRGGDTQYF
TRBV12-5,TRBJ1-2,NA,CASGLGTVPDYGYTF
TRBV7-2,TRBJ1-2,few,CASSNTRAFYGYTF
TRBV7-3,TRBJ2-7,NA,CASSLNRGYEQYF
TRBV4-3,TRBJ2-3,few,CASSQAPGQAIGGTQYF
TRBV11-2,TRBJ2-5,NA,CASSLGQGARETQYF
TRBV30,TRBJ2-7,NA,CAWSIQHRTYEQYF
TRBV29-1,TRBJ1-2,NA,CSVEGDRAYVDGYTF
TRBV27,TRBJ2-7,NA,CASSLGTGAYEQYF
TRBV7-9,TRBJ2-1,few,CASSLFLAEEYNEQFF
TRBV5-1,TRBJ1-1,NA,CASSLAGDEAFF
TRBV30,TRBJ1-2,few,CAWSVNGVRVYGYTF
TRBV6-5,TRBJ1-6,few,CASSYRAGDSPLHF